This paragraph reports one TCR beta chain. Its specific antigen is unknown. Base qualities are not recorded, but no much larger clone differs from it by a single base. CDR3 length: 14 amino acids, cysteine to phenylalanine. Just CDR3 DNA is preserved here, 42 bases in frame from base 1. The V and J ends are trimmed by 0 bases and 6 bases, leaving 12 bases between them. CDR1 and CDR2, looked up from the germline V gene, are SGHRS and YFSETQ. This sample is drawn from a study of glioma-infiltrating T cells after dendritic cell vaccination (dated by TCRdb to 2016 to 2017). Background on the whole study: The cohort included around 15 glioblastoma patients drawn from Phase I and II dendritic cell vaccination trials, of whom 9 were newly diagnosed and 6 had recurrent disease. The vaccine consisted of monocyte-derived dendritic cells cultured roughly 7 days with IL-4 and GM-CSF, then pulsed overnight with autologous tumor lysate. Survival after dendritic cell vaccination was correlated with TCR sequencing metrics such as TIL content and the overlap between tumor and blood repertoires. Autologous tumor lysate-pulsed dendritic cell vaccination was administered to the patients between about 2003 and 2013. Deep sequencing of TCR beta CDR3 regions was used to quantify tumor-infiltrating lymphocyte content and compare tumor and blood repertoires in dendritic cell-vaccinated glioblastoma patients. Each patient was given three intradermal dendritic cell vaccine injections, spaced two weeks apart, in the arm below the axilla.

The paper's findings and limits, for the study overall: No direct relationship between TCR clonality and survival was found, suggesting a diverse polyclonal response may matter. The response model built on TCR overlap across three groups was characterized as speculative, with prospective validation still needed. The cohort was small and heterogeneous, and full blood and tumor sets were available for few patients, with initial-recurrent tumor pairs available for even fewer patients. After dendritic cell vaccination, a higher estimated pretreatment TIL content predicted longer time to progression and longer overall survival.

Using the immunoSEQ assay, TCRB CDR3 regions were amplified from 1.5 to 2 micrograms of genomic DNA, or from all available DNA when less than that was on hand. The multiplex PCR relied on 60 forward primers for TCR V beta segments and 13 reverse primers for J beta segments. To estimate reads per starting template, synthetic control templates were spiked into each sample at limiting dilution. Reads of 87 bp were generated by sequencing on the Illumina HiSeq System. From the authors' description of their analysis: To remove PCR and sequencing errors, closely related sequences were merged with a nearest neighbor algorithm. TCR overlap was measured as the percentage of unique tumor TCR beta sequences also present in the same patient's peripheral blood. The table comes from immuneACCESS by way of TCRdb, which keeps in-frame sequences with V and J called. Part of the clones is missing from these tables; in studies checked, under half for an unresolved V gene and the rest for unknown reasons. V, J and clone size reflect that table, while D and trimming were determined from the DNA. For this sample the table gives 65,000 to 80,000 clones, of which around 81% were detected only once. Under 8% of the sample comes from the top ten.

To be selected, patients needed enough residual fresh-frozen tumor tissue and more than two years of available survival data. Although molecular status otherwise differed among the glioblastoma patients, no patient had an isocitrate dehydrogenase mutation. PBMC were collected before vaccination, two weeks after the third vaccination, and at tumor progression if progression occurred. The Qiagen DNeasy Blood extraction Kit was used to extract genomic DNA. The clonotype comes from a human donor with glioblastoma. The rearrangement joined TRBV5-1 to TRBJ1-1, with an unclear D gene assignment. Sequencing was performed on blood, taken before dendritic cell vaccination. The CDR3 amino acid sequence is: CASSLAVGGSEAFF. The DNA is as follows: TGCGCCAGCAGCTTGGCCGTTGGAGGGTCTGAAGCTTTCTTT.